This T cell receptor (beta chain) was documented in a study of blood T cell repertoires in COVID-19. Per the authors' pipeline: Quantification of nucleated cells was approximated via reference gene primer amplification. Using immunoSEQ multiplex PCR, the repertoire was profiled, and TCRdb retains in-frame clones only, with some absent. V, J and clone size are those of that table, while D and trimming were read from the DNA. The top ten hold roughly 13% of the sample, which has about 190,000 clones, more than 60% seen once. Germline V gene data show CDR1 as SGHNT and CDR2 as YENEEA. This CDR3 region has 15 residues. Trimming took 6 bases from V and 5 from J; bases not matched to a gene: 9.

This clonotype was obtained from a man aged 50-59 years who had recovered from COVID-19. The sequenced sample consisted of peripheral blood. This sequence joins TRBV11-3 and TRBJ2-3; 9 nucleotides match TRBD1. The CDR3 is CASSTGTGTLDTQYF. CDR3 nucleotides: TGTGCCAGCAGTACCGGGACAGGGACTTTAGATACGCAGTATTTT. Full variable domain (missing parts from reference TRBV11-3 and TRBJ2-3): EAGVVQSPRYKIIEKKQPVAFWCNPISGHNTLYWYLQNLGQGPELLIRYENEEAVDDSQLPKDRFSAERLKGVDSTLKIQPAELGDSAVYLCASSTGTGTLDTQYFGPGTRLTVL.